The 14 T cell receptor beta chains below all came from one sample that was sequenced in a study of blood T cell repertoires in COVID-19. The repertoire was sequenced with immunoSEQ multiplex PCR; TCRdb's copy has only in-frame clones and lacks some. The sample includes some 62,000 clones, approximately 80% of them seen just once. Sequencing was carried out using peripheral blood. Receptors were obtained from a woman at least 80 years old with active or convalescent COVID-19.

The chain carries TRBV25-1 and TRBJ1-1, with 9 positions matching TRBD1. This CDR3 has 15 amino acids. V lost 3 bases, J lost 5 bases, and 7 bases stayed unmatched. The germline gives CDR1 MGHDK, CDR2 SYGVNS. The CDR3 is CASSDARQGDTEAFF. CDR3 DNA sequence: TGTGCCAGCAGTGATGCGAGACAGGGGGATACTGAAGCTTTCTTT.

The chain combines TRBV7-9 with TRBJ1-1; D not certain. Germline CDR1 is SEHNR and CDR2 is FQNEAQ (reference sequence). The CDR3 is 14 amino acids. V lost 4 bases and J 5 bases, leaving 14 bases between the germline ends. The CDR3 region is CASSSRSDGTEAFF. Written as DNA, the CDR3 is TGTGCCAGCAGCTCGAGGTCCGACGGGACTGAAGCTTTCTTT. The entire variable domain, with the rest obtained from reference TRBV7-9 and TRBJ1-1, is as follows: DTGVSQNPRHKITKRGQNVTFRCDPISEHNRLYWYRQTLGQGPEFLTYFQNEAQLEKSRLLSDRFSAERPKGSFSTLEIQRTEQGDSAMYLCASSSRSDGTEAFFGQGTRLTVV.

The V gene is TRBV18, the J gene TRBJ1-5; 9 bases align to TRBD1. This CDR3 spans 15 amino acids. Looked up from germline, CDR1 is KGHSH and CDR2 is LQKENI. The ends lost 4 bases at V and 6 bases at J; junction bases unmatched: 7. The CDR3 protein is CASSLGQGTGQPQHF. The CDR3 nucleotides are TGTGCCAGCTCACTGGGACAGGGTACCGGTCAGCCCCAGCATTTT.

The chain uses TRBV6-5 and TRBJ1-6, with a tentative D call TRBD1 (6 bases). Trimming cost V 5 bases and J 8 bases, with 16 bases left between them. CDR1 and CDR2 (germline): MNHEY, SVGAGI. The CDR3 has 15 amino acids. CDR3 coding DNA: TGTGCCAGCAGTCGAACAGGGCCCGATGATTCACCCCTCCACTTT. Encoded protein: CASSRTGPDDSPLHF.

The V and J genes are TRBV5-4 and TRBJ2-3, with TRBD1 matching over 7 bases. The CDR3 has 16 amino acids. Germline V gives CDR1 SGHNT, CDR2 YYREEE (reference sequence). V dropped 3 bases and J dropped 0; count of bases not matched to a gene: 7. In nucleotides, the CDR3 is TGTGCCAGCAGCTCCGGGACAGACCCTAGCACAGATACGCAGTATTTT. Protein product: CASSSGTDPSTDTQYF. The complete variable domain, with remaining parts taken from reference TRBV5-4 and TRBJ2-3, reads ETGVTQSPTHLIKTRGQQVTLRCSSQSGHNTVSWYQQALGQGPQFIFQYYREEENGRGNFPPRFSGLQFPNYSSELNVNALELDDSALYLCASSSGTDPSTDTQYFGPGTRLTVL.

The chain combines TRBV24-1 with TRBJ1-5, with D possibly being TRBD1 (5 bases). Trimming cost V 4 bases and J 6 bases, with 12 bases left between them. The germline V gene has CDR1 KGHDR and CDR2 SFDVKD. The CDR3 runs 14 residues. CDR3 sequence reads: CATSDRRAGQPQHF. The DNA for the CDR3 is TGTGCCACCAGTGACCGCAGGGCTGGTCAGCCCCAGCATTTT.

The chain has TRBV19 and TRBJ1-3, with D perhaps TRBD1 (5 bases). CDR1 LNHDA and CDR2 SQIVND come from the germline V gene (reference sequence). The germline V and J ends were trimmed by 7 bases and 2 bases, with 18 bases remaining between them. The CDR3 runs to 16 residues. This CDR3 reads CASTPRVTATGNTIYF. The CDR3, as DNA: TGTGCCAGTACCCCCAGGGTCACAGCTACTGGAAACACCATATATTTT.

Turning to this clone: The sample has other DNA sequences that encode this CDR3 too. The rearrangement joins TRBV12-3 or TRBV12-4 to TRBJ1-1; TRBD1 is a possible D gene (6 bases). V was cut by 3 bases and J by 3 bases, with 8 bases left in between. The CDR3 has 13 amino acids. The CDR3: CASSFYRDTEAFF. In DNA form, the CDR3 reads TGTGCCAGCAGTTTCTACAGGGACACTGAAGCTTTCTTT.

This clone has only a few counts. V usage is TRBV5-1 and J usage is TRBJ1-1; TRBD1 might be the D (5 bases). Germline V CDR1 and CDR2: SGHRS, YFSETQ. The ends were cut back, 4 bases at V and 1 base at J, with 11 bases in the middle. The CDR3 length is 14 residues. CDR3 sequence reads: CASSRGRENTEAFF. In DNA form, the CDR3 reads TGCGCCAGCAGCCGAGGCAGGGAGAACACTGAAGCTTTCTTT.

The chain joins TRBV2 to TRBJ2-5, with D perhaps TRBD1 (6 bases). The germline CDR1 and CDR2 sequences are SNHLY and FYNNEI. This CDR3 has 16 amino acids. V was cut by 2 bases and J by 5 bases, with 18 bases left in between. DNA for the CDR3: TGTGCCAGCAGTGAATTTGGGGACACCCTATCGGAGACCCAGTACTTC. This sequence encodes CASSEFGDTLSETQYF.

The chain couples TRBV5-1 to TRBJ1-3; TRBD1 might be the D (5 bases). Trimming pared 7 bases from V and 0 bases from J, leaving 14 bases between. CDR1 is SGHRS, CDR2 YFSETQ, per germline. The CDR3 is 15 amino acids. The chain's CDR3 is CASGNGRDSGNTIYF. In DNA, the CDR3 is TGCGCCAGCGGTAATGGCAGGGACTCTGGAAACACCATATATTTT.

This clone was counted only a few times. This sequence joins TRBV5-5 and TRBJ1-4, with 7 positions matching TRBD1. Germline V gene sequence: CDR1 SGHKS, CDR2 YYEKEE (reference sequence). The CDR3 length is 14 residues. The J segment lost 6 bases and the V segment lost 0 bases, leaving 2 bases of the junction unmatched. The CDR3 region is CASSLVTGDEKLFF. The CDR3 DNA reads TGTGCCAGCAGCTTGGTTACAGGGGATGAAAAACTGTTTTTT.

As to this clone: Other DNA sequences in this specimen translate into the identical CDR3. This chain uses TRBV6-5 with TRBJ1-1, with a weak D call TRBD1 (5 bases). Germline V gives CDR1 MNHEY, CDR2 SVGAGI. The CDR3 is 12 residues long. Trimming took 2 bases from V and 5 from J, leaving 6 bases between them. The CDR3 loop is CASSYGGTEAFF. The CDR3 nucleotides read TGTGCCAGCAGTTACGGGGGGACTGAAGCTTTCTTT.

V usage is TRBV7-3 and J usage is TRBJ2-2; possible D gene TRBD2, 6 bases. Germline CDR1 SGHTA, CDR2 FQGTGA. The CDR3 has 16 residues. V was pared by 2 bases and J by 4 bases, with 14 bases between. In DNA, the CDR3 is TGTGCCAGCAGCTTAGGACGACTAGGAGGCACCGGGGAGCTGTTTTTT. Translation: CASSLGRLGGTGELFF.